The 27 T cell receptor beta chains below were found in one sample sequenced in a study of post-analysis software for immune sequencing data. Findings and limits, study-wide: Patients had higher frequencies than controls of roughly five TRBV segments, including TRBV5-6, TRBV5-1 and TRBV20-1.

Their recognized antigens are unknown. Unique molecular identifiers were present in the TCR beta cDNA libraries. TCRdb itself ran the PCR reads through MiXCR, one entry per CDR3 protein. The profile shows a few hundred thousand distinct CDR3 sequences, approximately 31% of them singletons. The sequencing input was blood. The receptors come from a girl younger than 18 with multiple sclerosis.

The chain carries TRBV29-1 and TRBJ1-4; D is possibly TRBD1 (5 bases). The CDR3 contains 13 residues. The ends were cut back, 5 bases at V and 5 bases at J, with 12 bases in the middle. CDR1 and CDR2 (germline): SQVTM, ANQGSEA. The CDR3 loop is CSVLGAANEKLFF. CDR3 coding DNA: TGCAGCGTTTTAGGGGCCGCGAATGAAAAACTGTTTTTT. Full variable domain (outside the CDR3, taken from reference TRBV29-1 and TRBJ1-4): SAVISQKPSRDICQRGTSLTIQCQVDSQVTMMFWYRQQPGQSLTLIATANQGSEATYESGFVIDKFPISRPNLTFSTLTVSNMSPEDSSIYLCSVLGAANEKLFFGSGTQLSVL.

The chain recombines TRBV6-2 or TRBV6-3 with TRBJ2-5; 9 bases are shared with TRBD2. The J call could be wrong; TRBJ2-7 is a better fit for the DNA end. This CDR3 has 14 amino acids. CDR1 and CDR2 from the germline V gene are MNHEY and SVGEGT. The CDR3 protein is CASRRGGAGCEQYF. As DNA, the CDR3 is TGTGCCAGCAGGCGCGGGGGGGCCGGTTGCGAGCAGTACTTC.

The V call is TRBV12-3 or TRBV12-4, the J call TRBJ2-5, with D maybe TRBD2 (5 bases). This CDR3 region has 12 residues. Trimming left V 5 bases short and J 11 bases short, with 15 bases between. CDR3 nucleotides: TGTGCCAGCAGTCGCACTAGAGATGAGCAGTACTTC. This translates into CASSRTRDEQYF.

The chain combines TRBV20-1 with TRBJ2-2; D not resolved. Per germline, CDR1 DFQATT and CDR2 SNEGSKA (reference sequence). The CDR3 totals 18 residues. Trimming removed 0 bases at V and 1 base at J, with 18 bases between. Here the CDR3 DNA reads TGCAGTGCTAGAGATTCCGGCGGCCGGCCCGTGAACACCGGGGAGCTGTTTTTT. It specifies CSARDSGGRPVNTGELFF.

Here the CDR3 DNA reads TGTGCCAGCGGGATAGCGGGGGGTACCGGTATCACAGATACGCAGTATTTT. Residues: CASGIAGGTGITDTQYF. The rearrangement links TRBV2 to TRBJ2-3, with 10 bases matching TRBD2. Per germline, CDR1 SNHLY and CDR2 FYNNEI. The CDR3 is 17 amino acids. V shed 8 bases and J 2 bases; nucleotides not matched to a gene: 13.

This chain connects TRBV3-1 to TRBJ1-1; 10 bases line up with TRBD1. The CDR3 extends over 13 amino acids. V dropped 1 base and J dropped 11; count of bases not matched to a gene: 4. In germline, CDR1 is LGHDT, CDR2 YNNKEL (reference sequence). The CDR3 loop reads CASSQVTGQGAFF. CDR3 nucleotide sequence: TGTGCCAGCAGCCAAGTCACGGGACAGGGGGCTTTCTTT. Full variable domain (missing parts from reference TRBV3-1 and TRBJ1-1): DTAVSQTPKYLVTQMGNDKSIKCEQNLGHDTMYWYKQDSKKFLKIMFSYNNKELIINETVPNRFSPKSPDKAHLNLHINSLELGDSAVYFCASSQVTGQGAFFGQGTRLTVV.

Only a few counts were recorded for this clonotype. V usage is TRBV5-1 and J usage is TRBJ2-5, with TRBD2 matching 12 bases. The CDR3 contains 16 residues. The trim removed 1 base at V and 4 bases at J, leaving 5 bases unmatched. Germline values: CDR1 SGHRS, CDR2 YFSETQ. The CDR3 protein is CASSLSLTSGGETQYF. In DNA form, the CDR3 reads TGCGCCAGCAGCTTGTCATTGACTAGCGGGGGAGAGACCCAGTACTTC.

The chain is built from TRBV7-8 and TRBJ1-1; TRBD1 agrees at 7 bases. The ends lost 3 bases at V and 3 bases at J; junction bases unmatched: 19. Per germline, CDR1 SGHVS and CDR2 FQNEAQ. The CDR3 contains 19 residues. In DNA, the CDR3 is TGTGCCAGCAGCTTCTCCTTTCCCTCCTTGGACAGGTTAGACACTGAAGCTTTCTTT. This gives the protein CASSFSFPSLDRLDTEAFF. Filled out from reference TRBV7-8 and TRBJ1-1, the complete variable domain reads GAGVSQSPRYKVAKRGQDVALRCDPISGHVSLFWYQQALGQGPEFLTYFQNEAQLDKSGLPSDRFFAERPEGSVSTLKIQRTQQEDSAVYLCASSFSFPSLDRLDTEAFFGQGTRLTVV.

The V and J genes are TRBV7-2 and TRBJ2-1; TRBD1 aligns across 8 bases. This CDR3 has 15 residues. CDR1 and CDR2 (germline): SGHTA, FQGNSA. The V gene end was trimmed by 6 bases and the J gene end by 4 bases; junction bases not matched to a gene: 8. This chain's CDR3 is CASSQRQGNYNEQFF. DNA of the CDR3: TGTGCCAGCAGTCAAAGACAGGGGAATTACAATGAGCAGTTCTTC.

The V gene is TRBV4-1, the J gene TRBJ1-1, with D maybe TRBD1 (5 bases). The V end was cut by 1 base, the J end by 1 base, with 10 bases between. Germline assignment: CDR1 MGHRA and CDR2 YSYEKL. The CDR3 spans 15 residues. The CDR3 protein is CASSQGDAPNTEAFF. The DNA of the CDR3 is TGCGCCAGCAGCCAAGGGGACGCTCCGAACACTGAAGCTTTCTTT.

This chain joins TRBV7-9 and TRBJ2-5; D possibly corresponds to TRBD2 (5 bases). The CDR3 covers 15 residues. V lost 2 bases and J 1 base, leaving 11 bases between the germline ends. Germline CDR1 and CDR2: SEHNR and FQNEAQ (reference sequence). DNA for the CDR3: TGTGCCAGCAGCTTACGGCGGGCCATCCAAGAGACCCAGTACTTC. This codes for CASSLRRAIQETQYF.

Only a few counts were recorded for this clonotype. This chain links TRBV7-2 with TRBJ1-2, with unresolved D. Germline assignment: CDR1 SGHTA and CDR2 FQGNSA. Trimming took off 5 bases at V and 7 bases at J, with 14 bases between the two ends. The CDR3 has 13 amino acids. CDR3 protein: CASSRGTGAGYTF. CDR3 bases: TGTGCCAGCAGCCGAGGCACGGGAGCTGGCTACACCTTC.

This clonotype was seen only a few times. The V call is TRBV10-3, the J call TRBJ1-2; D gene uncertain. V was trimmed by 7 bases and J by 8 bases, leaving 11 bases between them. CDR1 and CDR2 (germline): ENHRY, SYGVKD. The CDR3 contains 11 residues. The DNA for the CDR3 is TGTGCCATCACGGAATTGGGCGGCTACACCTTC. As protein: CAITELGGYTF.

There are a few counts of this clonotype. This rearrangement joins TRBV25-1 to TRBJ2-3; D possibly uses TRBD1 or TRBD2 (6 bases each). CDR1 is MGHDK and CDR2 is SYGVNS in the germline V gene. The V gene lost 4 bases and the J gene lost 2 bases, with 13 bases spanning the gap. The CDR3 covers 15 residues. The CDR3 DNA sequence: TGTGCCAGCAGTGCTACGGGGGCTGACACAGATACGCAGTATTTT. This encodes CASSATGADTDTQYF.

This clonotype was counted between two and nine times. This rearrangement joins TRBV5-6 to TRBJ1-1; D is uncertain. Germline CDR1 reads SGHDT; CDR2 reads YYEEEE. The CDR3 has 14 amino acids. Trimming left V 1 base short and J 4 bases short, with 11 bases between. The DNA of the CDR3 is TGTGCCAGCAGCTTGTTTGTCCTACTCACTGAAGCTTTCTTT. It encodes CASSLFVLLTEAFF.

This clonotype showed up just a few times. This rearrangement joins TRBV29-1 to TRBJ2-1, with TRBD2 identical over 8 bases. Germline V lookup: CDR1 SQVTM, CDR2 ANQGSEA. Losses at the gene ends were 7 bases for V and 2 bases for J; bases not matched to a gene: 10. The CDR3 covers 15 residues. CDR3 DNA sequence: TGCAGCGCCGGGAGGGGGGGGCCCGCCTACAATGAGCAGTTCTTC. Its translation is CSAGRGGPAYNEQFF.

The chain joins TRBV7-6 to TRBJ1-1; maybe TRBD1 (6 bases). Germline CDR1 and CDR2: SGHVS and FNYEAQ. Trimming pared 4 bases from V and 0 bases from J, leaving 12 bases between. The CDR3 runs 15 residues. CDR3 residues: CASSYPDRMNTEAFF. Written as DNA, the CDR3 is TGTGCCAGCAGCTACCCGGACAGAATGAACACTGAAGCTTTCTTT. Full variable domain (rest looked up from reference TRBV7-6 and TRBJ1-1): GAGVSQSPRYKVTKRGQDVALRCDPISGHVSLYWYRQALGQGPEFLTYFNYEAQQDKSGLPNDRFSAERPEGSISTLTIQRTEQRDSAMYRCASSYPDRMNTEAFFGQGTRLTVV.

The chain combines TRBV6-2 or TRBV6-3 with TRBJ2-7; maybe TRBD2 (5 bases). V lost 2 bases and J 4 bases, leaving 9 bases between the germline ends. Germline V gene sequence: CDR1 MNHEY, CDR2 SVGEGT. The CDR3 is 13 amino acids. In DNA, the CDR3 is TGTGCCAGCAGTTACGACGGGGTATACGAGCAGTACTTC. This translates into CASSYDGVYEQYF.

This chain joins TRBV10-3 and TRBJ1-2, with D possibly TRBD1 on 6 matching bases. The CDR3 loop spans 14 amino acids. Germline V gives CDR1 ENHRY, CDR2 SYGVKD. Trimming removed 0 bases at V and 8 bases at J, with 13 bases between. The CDR3 here is CAISESKQGGGYTF. CDR3 sequence (DNA): TGTGCCATCAGTGAGTCGAAACAGGGAGGAGGCTACACCTTC.

This clonotype was picked up many times. V is TRBV29-1 and J is TRBJ1-2; perhaps TRBD1 as D (5 bases). The CDR3 runs to 13 residues. V was pared by 3 bases and J by 5 bases, with 13 bases between. Germline V gene lookup returns CDR1 SQVTM and CDR2 ANQGSEA. Written as DNA, the CDR3 is TGCAGCGTTGAGGCAGGGATCACTTATGGCTACACCTTC. Encoded protein: CSVEAGITYGYTF.

The chain has TRBV12-3 or TRBV12-4 and TRBJ2-7, with TRBD2 as a possible D gene (5 bases). The CDR3 covers 16 residues. Trimming removed 5 bases from V and 2 bases from J, with 19 bases in between. CDR3 protein: CASSPPSGKVTYEQYF. The DNA of the CDR3 is TGTGCCAGCAGTCCCCCCTCGGGGAAGGTCACCTACGAGCAGTACTTC.

This clonotype was detected only a few times. The V call is TRBV5-1, the J call TRBJ2-2; TRBD1 agrees at 9 bases. Germline CDR1 reads SGHRS; CDR2 reads YFSETQ. CDR3 length: 16 amino acids. Unmatched junction bases numbered 7, after V lost 4 bases and J lost 3 bases. CDR3 in amino acids: CASSGQGNRDTGELFF. For the CDR3, the DNA is TGCGCCAGCAGCGGACAGGGGAATCGGGACACCGGGGAGCTGTTTTTT.

The genes are TRBV28 and TRBJ1-2, with 9 bases that match TRBD1. V shed 5 bases and J 6 bases; nucleotides not matched to a gene: 7. The CDR3 runs to 14 residues. Per the germline V gene, CDR1 is MDHEN and CDR2 is SYDVKM. DNA of the CDR3: TGTGCCAGCAGTCCGGGACAGGGTGTACATGGCTACACCTTC. It specifies CASSPGQGVHGYTF.

The chain links TRBV6-5 to TRBJ2-2; D is unclear. With 6 bases removed from V and 0 bases from J, the gap between germline ends came to 11 bases. Germline assignment: CDR1 MNHEY and CDR2 SVGAGI. The length of the CDR3 is 15 residues. DNA of the CDR3: TGTGCCAGCAGAAAACTTATTTCGAACACCGGGGAGCTGTTTTTT. Protein product: CASRKLISNTGELFF.

This clonotype was picked up a small number of times. As DNA, the CDR3 is TGTGCCAGCAGAAAACCGGGAAAAGCCCCCGATGAGCAGTTCTTC. Translation gives CASRKPGKAPDEQFF. The chain has TRBV7-9 and TRBJ2-1; weak D call: TRBD2 (5 bases). CDR1 is SEHNR, CDR2 FQNEAQ, per germline (reference sequence). The germline V and J ends were trimmed by 6 bases and 8 bases, with 20 bases remaining between them. This CDR3 region has 15 residues. Combining the CDR3 with reference TRBV7-9 and TRBJ2-1 gives the whole variable domain DTGVSQNPRHKITKRGQNVTFRCDPISEHNRLYWYRQTLGQGPEFLTYFQNEAQLEKSRLLSDRFSAERPKGSFSTLEIQRTEQGDSAMYLCASRKPGKAPDEQFFGPGTRLTVL.

The chain employs TRBV12-3 or TRBV12-4 and TRBJ2-1; D is ambiguous. The CDR3 totals 13 residues. V dropped 3 bases and J dropped 8 bases, with 11 bases sitting between them. CDR3 DNA: TGTGCCAGCAGTTTCTTCAAGACCCATGAGCAGTTCTTC. Protein sequence: CASSFFKTHEQFF.

This clonotype was observed once. The chain links TRBV10-1 to TRBJ1-1; D remains ambiguous. The CDR3 runs 13 residues. V lost 3 bases to trimming and J lost 1 base, with 6 bases between them. Germline V gene data show CDR1 as WNHNN and CDR2 as SYGVQD (reference sequence). The CDR3 DNA sequence: TGCGCCAGCAGTGAAGTCCCGAACACTGAAGCTTTCTTT. Translated, it gives CASSEVPNTEAFF.